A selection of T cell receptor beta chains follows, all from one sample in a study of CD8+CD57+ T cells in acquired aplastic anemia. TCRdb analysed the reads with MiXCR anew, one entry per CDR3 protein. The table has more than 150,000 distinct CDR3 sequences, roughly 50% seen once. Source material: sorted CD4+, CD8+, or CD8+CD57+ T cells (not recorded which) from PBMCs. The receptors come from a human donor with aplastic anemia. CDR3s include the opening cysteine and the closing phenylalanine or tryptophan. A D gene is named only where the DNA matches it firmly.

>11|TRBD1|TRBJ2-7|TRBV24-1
CATGQGYEQYF
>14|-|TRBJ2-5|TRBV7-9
CASTSGSLQETQYF
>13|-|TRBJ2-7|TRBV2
CASSTQGSYEQYF
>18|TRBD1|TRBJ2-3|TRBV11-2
CASSLDLLGDSFTDTQYF
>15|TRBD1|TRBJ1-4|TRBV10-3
CAISELTGGQEKLFF
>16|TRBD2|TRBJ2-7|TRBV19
CASSPFSTSGSYEQYF
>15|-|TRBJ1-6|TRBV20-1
CSARMGQGDRSPLHF
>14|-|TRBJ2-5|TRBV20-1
CSAQIMTAQETQYF
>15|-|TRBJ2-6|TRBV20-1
CSARPPGSGANVLTF
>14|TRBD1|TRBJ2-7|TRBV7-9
CASSPRQGSYEQYF
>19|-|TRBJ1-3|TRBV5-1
CASSSQVSGAAASGNTIYF
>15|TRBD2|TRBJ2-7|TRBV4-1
CASSLEGGGLGEQYF
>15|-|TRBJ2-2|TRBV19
CASSHRDARGGELFF
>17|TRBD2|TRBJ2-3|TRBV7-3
CASSLMGLAGGGHTQYF
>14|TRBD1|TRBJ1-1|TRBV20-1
CSARGTGWGTEAFF
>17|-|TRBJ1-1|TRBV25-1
CASSPFGNLIQNTEAFF
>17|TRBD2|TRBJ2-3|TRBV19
CASTKLTGTSGTDTQYF